This T cell receptor beta chain was sequenced during a study of CD8+ T cells in alopecia areata. V dropped 7 bases and J dropped 5; count of bases not matched to a gene: 9. Germline V gene sequence: CDR1 SQVTM, CDR2 ANQGSEA. The CDR3 covers 13 residues. General study points: The presence of one nonresponder keeps the tie between baseline CD8+ expansion and response uncertain. In lesional scalp, particularly from alopecia totalis/universalis, clonality was higher than in normal scalp.

Extracted RNA was reverse transcribed into cDNA, the sequencing template. Profiled with immunoSEQ multiplex PCR; TCRdb holds only in-frame clones, not every one. The sample records roughly 180,000 clones, 60% to 70% being singletons. Noted treatment: oral pan-JAK inhibitor, 5-10 mg twice daily. Worth noting for this clone: Its matching antigen is unknown.

The receptor comes from a human donor with alopecia areata. The genes are TRBV29-1 and TRBJ1-1; 8 bases match TRBD1. Sequenced material: CD4+ T cells sorted from blood, taken at week 4, from a patient treated with tofacitinib. CDR3 in DNA: TGCAGCGCCGGACAGGGAGGGAGGACTGAAGCTTTCTTT. This gives the protein CSAGQGGRTEAFF.